This T cell receptor beta chain was sequenced during a study of blood T cells in healthy people across ages. With a J-beta primer mix and a sample-barcoded 5' primer, a second PCR ran roughly 6 to 11 cycles. TCRdb passed the 5' RACE reads through MiXCR, listing each CDR3 protein once. The sample holds some 1.7 million distinct CDR3 sequences; roughly 27% are singletons and the top ten take 7.7%. Regarding this clonotype: One end of the junction does not line up with germline, which may come from a read error.

This CDR3 is 15 amino acids long. CDR1 and CDR2 (germline): SGHRS, YFSETQ. This clonotype was sampled from a woman in her 30s in good health. Sequenced material: blood. This chain joins TRBV5-1 and TRBJ2-1; perhaps TRBD2 as D (6 bases). CDR3 nucleotide sequence: TGCGCCGGCAGCACTCTAGCGAGCTCCTACAATGAGCAGTTCTTC. Translating it yields CAGSTLASSYNEQFF.